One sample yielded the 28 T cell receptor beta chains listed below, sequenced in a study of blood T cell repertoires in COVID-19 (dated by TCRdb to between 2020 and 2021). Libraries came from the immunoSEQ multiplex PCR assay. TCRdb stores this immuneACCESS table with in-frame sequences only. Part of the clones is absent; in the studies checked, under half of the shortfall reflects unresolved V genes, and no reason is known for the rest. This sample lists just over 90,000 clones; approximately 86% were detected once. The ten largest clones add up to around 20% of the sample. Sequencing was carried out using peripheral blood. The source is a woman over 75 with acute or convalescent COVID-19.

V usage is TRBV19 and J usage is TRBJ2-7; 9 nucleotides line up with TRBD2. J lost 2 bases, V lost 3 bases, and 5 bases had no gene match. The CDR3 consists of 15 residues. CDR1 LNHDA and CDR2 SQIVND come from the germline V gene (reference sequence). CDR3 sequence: CASSIPGLAAYEQYF. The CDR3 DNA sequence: TGTGCCAGTAGTATTCCGGGACTAGCAGCCTACGAGCAGTACTTC.

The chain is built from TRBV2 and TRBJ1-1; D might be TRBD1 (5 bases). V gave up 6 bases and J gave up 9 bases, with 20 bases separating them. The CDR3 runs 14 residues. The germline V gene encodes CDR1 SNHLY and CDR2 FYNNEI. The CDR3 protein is CASRGPGGPGKAFF. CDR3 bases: TGTGCCAGCAGAGGTCCCGGGGGACCCGGGAAAGCTTTCTTT.

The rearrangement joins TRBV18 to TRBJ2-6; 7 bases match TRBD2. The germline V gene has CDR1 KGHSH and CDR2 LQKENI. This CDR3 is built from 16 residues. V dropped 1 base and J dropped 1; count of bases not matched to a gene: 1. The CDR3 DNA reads TGTGCCAGCTCACCACGGGAGGGATCTGGGGCCAACGTCCTGACTTTC. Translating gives CASSPREGSGANVLTF.

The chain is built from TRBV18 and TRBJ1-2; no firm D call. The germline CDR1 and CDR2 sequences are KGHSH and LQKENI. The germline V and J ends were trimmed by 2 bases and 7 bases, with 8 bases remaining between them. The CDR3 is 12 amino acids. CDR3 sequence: CASSPEGIGYTF. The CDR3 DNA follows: TGTGCCAGCTCACCAGAGGGAATTGGCTACACCTTC.

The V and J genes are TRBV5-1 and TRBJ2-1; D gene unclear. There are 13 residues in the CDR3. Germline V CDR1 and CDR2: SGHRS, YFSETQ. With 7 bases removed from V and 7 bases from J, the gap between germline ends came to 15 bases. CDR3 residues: CASCPSGYNEQFF. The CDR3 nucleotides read TGCGCCAGCTGCCCTTCCGGGTATAATGAGCAGTTCTTC.

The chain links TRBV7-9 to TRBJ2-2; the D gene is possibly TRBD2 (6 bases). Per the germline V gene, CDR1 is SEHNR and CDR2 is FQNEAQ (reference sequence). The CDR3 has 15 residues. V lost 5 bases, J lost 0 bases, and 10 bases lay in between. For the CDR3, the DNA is TGTGCCAGCAGCACTTGGGGGGCGAACACCGGGGAGCTGTTTTTT. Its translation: CASSTWGANTGELFF.

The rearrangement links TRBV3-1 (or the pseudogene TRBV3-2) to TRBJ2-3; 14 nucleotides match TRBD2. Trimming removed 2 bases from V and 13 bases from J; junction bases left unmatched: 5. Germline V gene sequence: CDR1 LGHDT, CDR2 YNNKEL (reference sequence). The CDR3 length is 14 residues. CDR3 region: CASSQPGTSGGEYF. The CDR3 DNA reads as TGTGCCAGCAGCCAACCCGGGACTAGCGGGGGAGAGTATTTT.

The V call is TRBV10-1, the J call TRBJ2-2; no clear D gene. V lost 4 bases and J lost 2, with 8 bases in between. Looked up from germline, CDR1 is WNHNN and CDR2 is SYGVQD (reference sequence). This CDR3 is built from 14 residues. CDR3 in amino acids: CASSVAGNTGELFF. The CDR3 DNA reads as TGCGCCAGCAGTGTTGCAGGAAACACCGGGGAGCTGTTTTTT.

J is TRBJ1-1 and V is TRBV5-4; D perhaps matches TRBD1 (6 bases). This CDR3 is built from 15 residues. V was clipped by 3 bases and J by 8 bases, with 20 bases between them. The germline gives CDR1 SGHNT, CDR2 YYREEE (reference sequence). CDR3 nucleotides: TGTGCCAGCAGCTCGCCAGGGACAAAGCCGGCGGAAGCTTTCTTT. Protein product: CASSSPGTKPAEAFF. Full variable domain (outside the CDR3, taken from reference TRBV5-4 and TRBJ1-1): ETGVTQSPTHLIKTRGQQVTLRCSSQSGHNTVSWYQQALGQGPQFIFQYYREEENGRGNFPPRFSGLQFPNYSSELNVNALELDDSALYLCASSSPGTKPAEAFFGQGTRLTVV.

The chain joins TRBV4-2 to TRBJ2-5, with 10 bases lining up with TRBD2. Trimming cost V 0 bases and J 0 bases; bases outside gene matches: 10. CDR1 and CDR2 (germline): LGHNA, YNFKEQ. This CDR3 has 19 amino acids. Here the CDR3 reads CASSQEYTSGASYQETQYF. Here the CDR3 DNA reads TGTGCCAGCAGCCAAGAATATACTAGCGGGGCATCGTACCAAGAGACCCAGTACTTC.

CDR3 in amino acids: CASSRWTGVLSGELFF. The CDR3 bases are TGTGCCAGTAGTAGGTGGACAGGGGTTTTGTCCGGGGAGCTGTTTTTT. The chain employs TRBV19 and TRBJ2-2; 9 bases line up with TRBD1. The trim removed 4 bases at V and 6 bases at J, leaving 9 bases unmatched. The CDR3 consists of 16 residues. Germline V lookup: CDR1 LNHDA, CDR2 SQIVND (reference sequence).

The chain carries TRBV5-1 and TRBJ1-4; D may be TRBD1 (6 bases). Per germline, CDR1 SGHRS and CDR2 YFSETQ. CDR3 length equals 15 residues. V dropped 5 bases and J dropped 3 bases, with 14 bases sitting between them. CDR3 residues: CASRATGLANEKLFF. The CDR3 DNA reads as TGCGCCAGCAGAGCTACAGGGTTGGCTAATGAAAAACTGTTTTTT.

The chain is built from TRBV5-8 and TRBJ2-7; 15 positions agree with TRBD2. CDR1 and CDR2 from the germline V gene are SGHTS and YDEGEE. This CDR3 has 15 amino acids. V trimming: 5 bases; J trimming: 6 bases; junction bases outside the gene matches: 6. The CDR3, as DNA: TGTGCCAGCAGTTCCGGACTAGCGGGGGGGCTCGAGCAGTACTTC. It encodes CASSSGLAGGLEQYF.

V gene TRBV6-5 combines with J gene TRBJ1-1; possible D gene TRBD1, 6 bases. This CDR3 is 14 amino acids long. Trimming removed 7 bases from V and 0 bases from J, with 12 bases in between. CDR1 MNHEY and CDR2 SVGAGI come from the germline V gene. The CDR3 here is CASKDSLLNTEAFF. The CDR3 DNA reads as TGTGCCAGCAAGGACAGCTTACTGAACACTGAAGCTTTCTTT.

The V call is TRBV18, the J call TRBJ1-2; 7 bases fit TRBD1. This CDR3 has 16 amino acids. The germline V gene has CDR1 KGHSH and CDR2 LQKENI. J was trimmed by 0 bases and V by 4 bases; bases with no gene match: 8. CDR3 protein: CASSRQGQTANYGYTF. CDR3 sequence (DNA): TGTGCCAGCTCACGACAGGGACAGACTGCTAACTATGGCTACACCTTC.

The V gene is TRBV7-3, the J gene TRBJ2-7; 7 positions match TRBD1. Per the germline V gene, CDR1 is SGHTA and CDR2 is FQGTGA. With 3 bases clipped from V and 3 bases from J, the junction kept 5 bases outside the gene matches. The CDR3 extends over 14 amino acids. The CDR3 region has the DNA TGTGCCAGCAGCTTGACAGGGTATGACTACGAGCAGTACTTC. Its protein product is CASSLTGYDYEQYF.

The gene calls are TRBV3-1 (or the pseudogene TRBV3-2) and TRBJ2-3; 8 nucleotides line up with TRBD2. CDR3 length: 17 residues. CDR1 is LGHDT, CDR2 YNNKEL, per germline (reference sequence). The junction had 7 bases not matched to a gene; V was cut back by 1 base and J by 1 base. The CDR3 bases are TGTGCCAGCAGCCAAGGGATCGGGCGGGGGGGCACAGATACGCAGTATTTT. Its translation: CASSQGIGRGGTDTQYF.

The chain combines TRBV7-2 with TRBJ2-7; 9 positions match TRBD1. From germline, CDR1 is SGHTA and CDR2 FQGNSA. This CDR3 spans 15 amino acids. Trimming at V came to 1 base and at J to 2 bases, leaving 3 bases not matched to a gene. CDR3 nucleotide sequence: TGTGCCAGCAGCTTAGATAGGACAGGGGCCTACGAGCAGTACTTC. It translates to CASSLDRTGAYEQYF.

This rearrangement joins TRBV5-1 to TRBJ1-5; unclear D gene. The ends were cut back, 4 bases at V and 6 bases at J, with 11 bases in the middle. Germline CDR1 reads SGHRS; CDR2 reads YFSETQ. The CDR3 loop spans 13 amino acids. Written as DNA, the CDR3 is TGCGCCAGCAGCGAGGACGGGAGTCAGCCCCAGCATTTT. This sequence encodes CASSEDGSQPQHF.

The DNA of the CDR3 is TGTGCCAGCTCACCGAAGGGGAATTCACCCCTCCACTTT. This codes for CASSPKGNSPLHF. The V gene is TRBV18, the J gene TRBJ1-6, with D possibly TRBD1 on 5 matching bases. This CDR3 has 13 amino acids. The germline CDR1 and CDR2 sequences are KGHSH and LQKENI. V lost 3 bases to trimming and J lost 7 bases, with 7 bases between them.

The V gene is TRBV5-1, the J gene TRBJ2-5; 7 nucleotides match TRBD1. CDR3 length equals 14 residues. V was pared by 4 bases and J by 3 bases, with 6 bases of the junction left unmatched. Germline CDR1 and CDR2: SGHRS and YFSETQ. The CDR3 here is CASSPFGQEETQYF. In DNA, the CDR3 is TGCGCCAGCAGCCCCTTCGGACAGGAAGAGACCCAGTACTTC.

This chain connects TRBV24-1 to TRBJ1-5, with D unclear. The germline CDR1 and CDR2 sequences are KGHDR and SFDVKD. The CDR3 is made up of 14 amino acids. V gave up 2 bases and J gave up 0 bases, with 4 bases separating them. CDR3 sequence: CATSDYGSNQPQHF. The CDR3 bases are TGTGCCACCAGTGATTACGGTAGCAATCAGCCCCAGCATTTT.

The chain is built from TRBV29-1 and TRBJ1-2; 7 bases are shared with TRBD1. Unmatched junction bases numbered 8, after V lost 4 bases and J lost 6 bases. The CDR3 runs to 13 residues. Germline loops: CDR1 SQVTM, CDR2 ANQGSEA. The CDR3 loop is CSVVPQQGDGYTF. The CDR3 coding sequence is TGCAGCGTTGTACCCCAGCAGGGGGATGGCTACACCTTC.

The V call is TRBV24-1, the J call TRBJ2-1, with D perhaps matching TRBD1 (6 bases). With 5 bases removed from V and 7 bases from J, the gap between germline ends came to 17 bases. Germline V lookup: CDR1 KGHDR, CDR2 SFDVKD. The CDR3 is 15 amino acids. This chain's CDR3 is CATSGSAGAGNEQFF. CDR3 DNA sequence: TGTGCCACCAGTGGCTCGGCAGGGGCCGGGAATGAGCAGTTCTTC.

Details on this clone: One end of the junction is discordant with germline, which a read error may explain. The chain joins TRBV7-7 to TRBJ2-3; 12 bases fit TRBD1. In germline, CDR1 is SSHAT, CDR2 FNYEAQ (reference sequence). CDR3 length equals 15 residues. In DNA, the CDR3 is TGTGCTAGCAGCTTAGGGACAGGGGGCTCAGATACGCAGTATTTT. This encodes CASSLGTGGSDTQYF.

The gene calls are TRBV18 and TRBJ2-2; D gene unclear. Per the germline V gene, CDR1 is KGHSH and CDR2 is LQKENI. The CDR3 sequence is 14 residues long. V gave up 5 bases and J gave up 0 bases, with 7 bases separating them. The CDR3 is CASSSGSNTGELFF. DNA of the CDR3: TGTGCCAGCTCATCCGGGTCGAACACCGGGGAGCTGTTTTTT.

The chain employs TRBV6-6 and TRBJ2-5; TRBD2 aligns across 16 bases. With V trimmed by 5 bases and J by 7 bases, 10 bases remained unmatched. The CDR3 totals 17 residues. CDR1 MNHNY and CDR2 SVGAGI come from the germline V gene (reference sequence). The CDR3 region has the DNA TGTGCCAGCAGTCCCGGGACTAGCGGGGGGGCTGGGGGGACCCAGTACTTC. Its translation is CASSPGTSGGAGGTQYF.

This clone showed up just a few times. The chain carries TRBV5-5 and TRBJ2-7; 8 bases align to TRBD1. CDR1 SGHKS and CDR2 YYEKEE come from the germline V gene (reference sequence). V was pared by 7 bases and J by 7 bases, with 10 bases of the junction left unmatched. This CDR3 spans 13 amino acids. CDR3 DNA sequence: TGTGCCAGCGGGAAGCAGGGGGCGCAGGAGCAGTACTTC. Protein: CASGKQGAQEQYF.